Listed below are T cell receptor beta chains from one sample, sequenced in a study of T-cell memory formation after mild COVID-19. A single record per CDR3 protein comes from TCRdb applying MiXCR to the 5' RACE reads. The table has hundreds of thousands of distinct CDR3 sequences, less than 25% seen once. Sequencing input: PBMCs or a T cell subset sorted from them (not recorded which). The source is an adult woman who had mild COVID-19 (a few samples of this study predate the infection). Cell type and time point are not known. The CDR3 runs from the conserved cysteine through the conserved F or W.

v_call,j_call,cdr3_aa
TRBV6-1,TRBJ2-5,CASSEAWLGVSRGDQETQYF
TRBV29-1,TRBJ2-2,CSVGTDVTGELFF
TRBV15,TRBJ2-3,CATSQNFVGGQSTDTQYF
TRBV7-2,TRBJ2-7,CASSFGPLSYEQYF
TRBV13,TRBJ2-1,CASSFFDRDGNEQFF
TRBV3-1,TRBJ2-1,CASSQAIAGAHNEQFF
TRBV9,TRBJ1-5,CASSAPGINQPQHF
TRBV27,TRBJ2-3,CASSVGTAIDTQYF
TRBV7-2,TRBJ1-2,CASSPGSGTDGFSF
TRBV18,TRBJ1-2,CASSRTDNYGYTF
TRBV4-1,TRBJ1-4,CASSHRGIGNEKLFF
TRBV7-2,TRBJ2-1,CASSLRGGGGYNEQFF
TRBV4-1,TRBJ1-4,CASSRRADEKLFF
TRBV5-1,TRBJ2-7,CASSPRWGPTYEQYF
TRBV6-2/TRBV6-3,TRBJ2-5,CASSRDRTQETQYF
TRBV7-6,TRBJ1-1,CASSSHAGGNTEAFF
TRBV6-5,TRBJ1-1,CASSSTGTEAFF
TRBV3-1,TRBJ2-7,CASRPMTGGGYEQYF
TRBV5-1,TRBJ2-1,CASSQQPQGVLYNEQFF
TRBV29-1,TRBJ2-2,CSVGWKSIGELFF
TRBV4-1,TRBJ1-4,CASSQGQDEKLFF
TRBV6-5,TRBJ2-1,CASTEGSGYNEQFF
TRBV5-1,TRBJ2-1,CASSPLGDGYNEQFF
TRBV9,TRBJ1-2,CASSVGQGLSWKEGYTF
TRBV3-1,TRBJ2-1,CASSSRTGGPDEQFF